Below, 10 T cell receptor beta chains from the same sample are listed, as sequenced in a study of PD-L1 blockade in urothelial cancer. This table comes from immunoSEQ multiplex PCR, and its TCRdb copy is limited to in-frame clones, with some not included. Here the sample spans more than 90,000 clones, about nine tenths being singletons. This sample's time point: pretreatment peripheral blood. The specimen comprised PBMCs, sampled around atezolizumab (anti-PD-L1) treatment. The receptor set was obtained from a man in his sixties with urothelial cancer.

V usage is TRBV10-3 and J usage is TRBJ1-2; 7 positions match TRBD1. Germline-derived CDR1 and CDR2 are ENHRY and SYGVKD. V shed 1 base, J shed 2 bases, and the junction held 1 base outside the gene matches. The length of the CDR3 is 14 residues. In DNA, the CDR3 is TGTGCCATCAGTGAGTTGACAGGGAACTATGGCTACACCTTC. Translation: CAISELTGNYGYTF.

V usage is TRBV23-1 and J usage is TRBJ2-5; D possibly corresponds to TRBD1 (6 bases). TRBV23-1 belongs to the ORF category, with a function that is uncertain. The CDR3 runs 17 residues. The V end was cut by 4 bases, the J end by 1 base, with 19 bases between. The CDR3 nucleotides are TGCGCCAGCAGTCGGACCCAAACAGGGCCTTCCCAAGAGACCCAGTACTTC. Translated: CASSRTQTGPSQETQYF.

The CDR3 DNA reads as TGTGCCAGCGCACAAGCGGGGAGTCCCCGCACAGATACGCAGTATTTT. It specifies CASAQAGSPRTDTQYF. The V call is TRBV11-1, the J call TRBJ2-3; 7 bases agree with TRBD2. Germline CDR1 SGHAT, CDR2 FQDESV (reference sequence). V lost 8 bases, J lost 1 base, and 12 bases stayed unmatched. CDR3 length equals 16 residues.

The V call is TRBV5-1, the J call TRBJ1-2, with a tentative D call TRBD1 (6 bases). The CDR3 extends over 15 amino acids. Trimming took 0 bases from V and 1 from J, leaving 10 bases between them. CDR1 is SGHRS, CDR2 YFSETQ, per germline. CDR3 sequence (DNA): TGCGCCAGCAGCTTGGTGGGGGCGGGTAACTATGGCTACACCTTC. Its translation is CASSLVGAGNYGYTF. Full variable domain (rest looked up from reference TRBV5-1 and TRBJ1-2): KAGVTQTPRYLIKTRGQQVTLSCSPISGHRSVSWYQQTPGQGLQFLFEYFSETQRNKGNFPGRFSGRQFSNSRSEMNVSTLELGDSALYLCASSLVGAGNYGYTFGSGTRLTVV.

V usage is TRBV6-6 and J usage is TRBJ1-5; 10 nucleotides line up with TRBD1. The V gene's germline CDR1 is MNHNY and CDR2 SVGAGI (reference sequence). This CDR3 comprises 15 residues. V lost 5 bases, J lost 7 bases, and 8 bases stayed unmatched. Here the CDR3 reads CASSPDRGIEQPQHF. The CDR3 coding sequence is TGTGCCAGCAGTCCGGACAGGGGGATCGAGCAGCCCCAGCATTTT.

The chain recombines TRBV10-3 with TRBJ1-5; 12 positions match TRBD1. J lost 5 bases, V lost 0 bases, and 5 bases had no gene match. The CDR3 has 17 residues. Per the germline V gene, CDR1 is ENHRY and CDR2 is SYGVKD. DNA of the CDR3: TGTGCCATCAGTGAGTCGGGGGACAGGGGGCCTTATCAGCCCCAGCATTTT. It yields the protein CAISESGDRGPYQPQHF.

J is TRBJ2-7 and V is TRBV15; D is unclear. Germline assignment: CDR1 LNHNV and CDR2 YYDKDF (reference sequence). The CDR3 runs 15 residues. Trimming stripped 1 base from V and 5 bases from J, with 15 bases between. CDR3 nucleotide sequence: TGTGCCACCAGCAGAGTAATGGATAGCTCGAACGAGCAGTACTTC. Translation gives CATSRVMDSSNEQYF. Full variable domain (remainder filled in from reference TRBV15 and TRBJ2-7): DAMVIQNPRYQVTQFGKPVTLSCSQTLNHNVMYWYQQKSSQAPKLLFHYYDKDFNNEADTPDNFQSRRPNTSFCFLDIRSPGLGDTAMYLCATSRVMDSSNEQYFGPGTRLTVT.

The V call is TRBV7-8, the J call TRBJ2-5, with D possibly being TRBD1 (5 bases). The CDR3 is made up of 13 amino acids. The V gene's germline CDR1 is SGHVS and CDR2 FQNEAQ. Trimming left V 5 bases short and J 5 bases short, with 12 bases between. As DNA, the CDR3 is TGTGCCAGCAGCAGCACAGGTGGGGAGACCCAGTACTTC. This translates into CASSSTGGETQYF.

The chain employs TRBV7-3 and TRBJ2-3, with D possibly TRBD1 on 5 matching bases. The CDR3 has 12 amino acids. Germline V gene lookup returns CDR1 SGHTA and CDR2 FQGTGA. The CDR3 here is CSTGRTTDTQYF. CDR3 sequence (DNA): TGTTCTACAGGACGGACCACAGATACGCAGTATTTT.

V is TRBV2 and J is TRBJ2-1; 8 bases match TRBD2. V dropped 10 bases and J dropped 4; count of bases not matched to a gene: 12. The CDR3 covers 15 residues. Germline loops: CDR1 SNHLY, CDR2 FYNNEI. The DNA for the CDR3 is TGTGCCACCCTTGCTTCCGGGAGGGCTTACAATGAGCAGTTCTTC. This translates into CATLASGRAYNEQFF.